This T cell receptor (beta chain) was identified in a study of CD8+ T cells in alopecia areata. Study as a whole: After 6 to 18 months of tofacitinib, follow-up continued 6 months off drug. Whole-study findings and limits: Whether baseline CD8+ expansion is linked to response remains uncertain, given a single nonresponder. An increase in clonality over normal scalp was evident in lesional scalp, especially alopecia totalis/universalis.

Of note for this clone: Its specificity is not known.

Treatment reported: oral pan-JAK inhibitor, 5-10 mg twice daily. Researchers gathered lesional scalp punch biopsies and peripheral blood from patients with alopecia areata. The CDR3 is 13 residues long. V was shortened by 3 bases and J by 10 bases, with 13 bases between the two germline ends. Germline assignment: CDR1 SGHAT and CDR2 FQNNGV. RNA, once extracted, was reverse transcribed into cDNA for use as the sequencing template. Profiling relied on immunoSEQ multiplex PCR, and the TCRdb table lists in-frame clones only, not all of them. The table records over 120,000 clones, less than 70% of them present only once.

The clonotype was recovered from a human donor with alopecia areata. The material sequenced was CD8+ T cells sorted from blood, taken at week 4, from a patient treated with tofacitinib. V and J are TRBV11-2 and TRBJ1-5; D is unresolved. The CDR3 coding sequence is TGTGCCAGCAGCTTCCGTCACATTGATCCCCAGCATTTT. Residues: CASSFRHIDPQHF.